The 29 T cell receptor beta chains reported below all come from one sample, sequenced in a study of cytomegalovirus exposure and HLA in healthy donors. PCR employed 60 Vbeta and 13 Jbeta primers. Profiled with immunoSEQ multiplex PCR; TCRdb holds only in-frame clones, not every one. The sample holds fewer than 65,000 clones, roughly two thirds seen once. What was sequenced was PBMCs. The receptors stem from a man over 45 in good health and CMV-seronegative.

This chain joins TRBV5-1 and TRBJ2-3, with 7 bases that match TRBD2. The CDR3 is 14 amino acids. V shed 2 bases, J shed 6 bases, and the junction held 6 bases outside the gene matches. CDR1 is SGHRS and CDR2 is YFSETQ in the germline V gene. CDR3 sequence (DNA): TGCGCCAGCAGCTTTCAGACTAGCTCGGATACGCAGTATTTT. Amino acid sequence: CASSFQTSSDTQYF.

This clone was recorded only once. This rearrangement joins TRBV28 to TRBJ1-4, with D possibly matching TRBD1 (6 bases). The CDR3 is 14 amino acids. V shed 3 bases and J shed 14 bases, with 19 bases lying between them. Germline V gives CDR1 MDHEN, CDR2 SYDVKM. As DNA, the CDR3 is TGTGCCAGCAGTTTTTGGGACACGAGGACATCTCTGTTTTTT. Translated: CASSFWDTRTSLFF.

The J gene is TRBJ1-3, the V gene TRBV30, with D possibly matching TRBD1 (6 bases). The length of the CDR3 is 13 residues. The V gene's germline CDR1 is GTSNPN and CDR2 SVGIG (reference sequence). Trimming stripped 5 bases from V and 3 bases from J, with 11 bases between. The chain's CDR3 is CAWVDRLGNTIYF. CDR3 coding DNA: TGTGCCTGGGTGGACAGACTTGGAAACACCATATATTTT.

J is TRBJ2-3 and V is TRBV5-6, with D possibly being TRBD2 (7 bases). V lost 3 bases and J lost 4, with 21 bases in between. CDR1 is SGHDT and CDR2 is YYEEEE in the germline V gene. The CDR3 runs to 17 residues. DNA of the CDR3: TGTGCCAGCAGCTCACCTGGCGGCGCGGGGGCCTCAGATACGCAGTATTTT. Residues: CASSSPGGAGASDTQYF. The full variable domain, completed using reference TRBV5-6 and TRBJ2-3, is DAGVTQSPTHLIKTRGQQVTLRCSPKSGHDTVSWYQQALGQGPQFIFQYYEEEERQRGNFPDRFSGHQFPNYSSELNVNALLLGDSALYLCASSSPGGAGASDTQYFGPGTRLTVL.

V gene TRBV5-6 combines with J gene TRBJ2-7; D possibly corresponds to TRBD2 (6 bases). This CDR3 has 16 residues. Between the trimmed V and J ends, which lost 0 bases and 3 bases, there was a span of 16 bases. In germline, CDR1 is SGHDT, CDR2 YYEEEE. The CDR3 sequence: CASSLGGLGMYYEQYF. CDR3 coding DNA: TGTGCCAGCAGCTTGGGGGGACTCGGCATGTACTACGAGCAGTACTTC.

J is TRBJ2-3 and V is TRBV18; TRBD1 matches 10 bases. J gave up 0 bases and V 1 base, and 10 bases lay outside the gene matches. The CDR3 is 19 amino acids. The V gene's germline CDR1 is KGHSH and CDR2 LQKENI. CDR3 sequence (DNA): TGTGCCAGCTCACCACGGTTGACAGGGGGCGGGACGAGCACAGATACGCAGTATTTT. Its translation is CASSPRLTGGGTSTDTQYF. The whole variable domain, filled in from reference TRBV18 and TRBJ2-3, reads NAGVMQNPRHLVRRRGQEARLRCSPMKGHSHVYWYRQLPEEGLKFMVYLQKENIIDESGMPKERFSAEFPKEGPSILRIQQVVRGDSAAYFCASSPRLTGGGTSTDTQYFGPGTRLTVL.

This CDR3 is CAHSSGGANTEAFF. The DNA for the CDR3 is TGTGCCCACTCGTCAGGGGGCGCAAACACTGAAGCTTTCTTT. V gene TRBV2 combines with J gene TRBJ1-1, with 8 bases that match TRBD1. Germline CDR1 reads SNHLY; CDR2 reads FYNNEI. This CDR3 is 14 amino acids long. With 11 bases clipped from V and 2 bases from J, the junction kept 10 bases outside the gene matches. Supplemented by reference TRBV2 and TRBJ1-1, the full variable domain reads EPEVTQTPSHQVTQMGQEVILRCVPISNHLYFYWYRQILGQKVEFLVSFYNNEISEKSEIFDDQFSVERPDGSNFTLKIRSTKLEDSAMYFCAHSSGGANTEAFFGQGTRLTVV.

The chain joins TRBV10-1 to TRBJ2-1, with D possibly matching TRBD2 (6 bases). The germline V and J ends were trimmed by 7 bases and 6 bases, with 13 bases remaining between them. The CDR3 contains 13 residues. Germline V lookup: CDR1 WNHNN, CDR2 SYGVQD (reference sequence). The DNA for the CDR3 is TGCGCCAGCACCGGAGGGGCGCTCAATGAGCAGTTCTTC. Amino acid sequence: CASTGGALNEQFF.

The chain combines TRBV9 with TRBJ1-3, with D uncertain. The V gene lost 1 base and the J gene lost 0 bases, with 8 bases spanning the gap. The V gene's germline CDR1 is SGDLS and CDR2 YYNGEE. CDR3 length: 15 residues. The chain's CDR3 is CASSVSRFSGNTIYF. The CDR3 nucleotides read TGTGCCAGCAGCGTAAGCCGCTTCTCTGGAAACACCATATATTTT.

The rearrangement uses TRBV29-1 and TRBJ2-6; possibly TRBD1 for D (5 bases). The CDR3 has 18 amino acids. Germline V gene data show CDR1 as SQVTM and CDR2 as ANQGSEA. Trimming stripped 0 bases from V and 2 bases from J, with 17 bases between. The CDR3 DNA is TGCAGCGTTGAAGAGGGTGGCAGGGTAGGGCCTGGGGCCAACGTCCTGACTTTC. Its protein is CSVEEGGRVGPGANVLTF.

This clone showed up just a few times. The rearrangement uses TRBV9 and TRBJ1-2; 11 nucleotides agree with TRBD1. In germline, CDR1 is SGDLS, CDR2 YYNGEE. The CDR3 sequence is 14 residues long. V shed 4 bases, J shed 4 bases, and the junction held 3 bases outside the gene matches. The CDR3 loop reads CASSPGQGAYGYTF. In DNA form, the CDR3 reads TGTGCCAGCAGCCCCGGACAGGGGGCCTATGGCTACACCTTC.

This clone was seen just once. No conserved phenylalanine or tryptophan ends this CDR3, so it is likely a read error. The rearrangement uses TRBV9 and TRBJ1-4, with 8 bases matching TRBD1. Germline-derived CDR1 and CDR2 are SGDLS and YYNGEE. This CDR3 is built from 16 residues. Unmatched junction bases numbered 5, after V lost 4 bases and J lost 0 bases. CDR3 region: CASSRGQGPTNEKLFL. CDR3 DNA: TGTGCCAGCAGCCGCGGACAGGGCCCAACTAATGAAAAACTGTTTCTT.

The chain recombines TRBV19 with TRBJ1-2; 8 bases fit TRBD1. The germline V gene encodes CDR1 LNHDA and CDR2 SQIVND (reference sequence). This CDR3 spans 17 amino acids. Germline trimming cut 3 bases from V and 2 bases from J; bases unmatched to any gene: 11. CDR3 sequence (DNA): TGTGCCAGTAGTATGTCGAGTTGGTGGGACAGGAACTATGGCTACACCTTC. Protein sequence: CASSMSSWWDRNYGYTF.

The chain links TRBV27 to TRBJ2-7, with TRBD2 matching over 8 bases. Per germline, CDR1 MNHEY and CDR2 SMNVEV (reference sequence). Trimming cost V 7 bases and J 6 bases; bases outside gene matches: 11. The CDR3 contains 14 residues. The CDR3 DNA sequence: TGTGCCAGCACCCCCGGGGGGGGACGTGGCGAGCAGTACTTC. It yields the protein CASTPGGGRGEQYF.

There are a few counts of this clone. The junction differs from germline at one of its ends, possibly a read error. The chain recombines TRBV7-7 with TRBJ1-1, with a possible D match to TRBD1 (6 bases). The CDR3 sequence is 13 residues long. CDR1 is SSHAT and CDR2 is FNYEAQ in the germline V gene (reference sequence). The CDR3 sequence is CASSTGLNTEAFF. The CDR3 DNA reads TGTGCTAGCAGCACAGGGTTGAACACTGAAGCTTTCTTT. The whole variable domain, filled in from reference TRBV7-7 and TRBJ1-1, reads GAGVSQSPRYKVTKRGQDVTLRCDPISSHATLYWYQQALGQGPEFLTYFNYEAQPDKSGLPSDRFSAERPEGSISTLTIQRTEQRDSAMYRCASSTGLNTEAFFGQGTRLTVV.

This sequence joins TRBV5-6 and TRBJ2-5; a possible D gene is TRBD1 (6 bases). Trimming removed 4 bases at V and 0 bases at J, with 13 bases between. The CDR3 consists of 15 residues. Germline V CDR1 and CDR2: SGHDT, YYEEEE. The CDR3 DNA follows: TGTGCCAGCAGCGTTTACGGACAGCACCAAGAGACCCAGTACTTC. Protein: CASSVYGQHQETQYF.

The CDR3 protein is CASSVDSAYGYTF. The CDR3 nucleotides are TGTGCCAGCAGTGTCGACAGCGCCTATGGCTACACCTTC. V is TRBV28 and J is TRBJ1-2, with D perhaps matching TRBD1 (5 bases). Trimming removed 5 bases at V and 4 bases at J, with 11 bases between. Germline CDR1 is MDHEN and CDR2 is SYDVKM. The CDR3 length is 13 residues.

The rearrangement links TRBV2 to TRBJ1-2; D gene ambiguous. The CDR3 is 15 amino acids. V lost 6 bases and J lost 2, with 16 bases in between. CDR1 is SNHLY and CDR2 is FYNNEI in the germline V gene. The CDR3 DNA follows: TGTGCCAGCAGAGAATCCGGGCCGGGGAACTATGGCTACACCTTC. Its protein is CASRESGPGNYGYTF.

The chain recombines TRBV10-3 with TRBJ2-2, with TRBD1 as a possible D gene (6 bases). In germline, CDR1 is ENHRY, CDR2 SYGVKD. The CDR3 sequence is 17 residues long. Trimming removed 4 bases from V and 2 bases from J, with 17 bases in between. DNA of the CDR3: TGTGCCATCAGTGCGAGTCTGGGGACATCAAACACCGGGGAGCTGTTTTTT. Encoded protein: CAISASLGTSNTGELFF.

CDR3 in amino acids: CASSIQGIYGYTF. Here the CDR3 DNA reads TGTGCCAGCAGTATACAGGGGATCTATGGCTACACCTTC. The V call is TRBV6-1, the J call TRBJ1-2, with TRBD1 matching over 7 bases. V lost 5 bases to trimming and J lost 4 bases; unmatched junction nucleotides: 4. The CDR3 extends over 13 amino acids. CDR1 is MNHNS, CDR2 SASEGT, per germline.

This clone was counted a single time. The chain is built from TRBV9 and TRBJ1-6; 7 nucleotides agree with TRBD1. Per germline, CDR1 SGDLS and CDR2 YYNGEE. The CDR3 contains 14 residues. The ends lost 0 bases at V and 7 bases at J; junction bases unmatched: 1. The CDR3 DNA reads as TGTGCCAGCAGCGTAGGGGACAGAAATTCACCCCTCCACTTT. It specifies CASSVGDRNSPLHF.

This chain joins TRBV6-1 and TRBJ2-3, with TRBD2 as a possible D gene (7 bases). This CDR3 spans 16 amino acids. Germline CDR1 reads MNHNS; CDR2 reads SASEGT. Trimming removed 1 base at V and 2 bases at J, with 13 bases between. Here the CDR3 reads CASSEDGGGPTDTQYF. CDR3 coding DNA: TGTGCCAGCAGTGAAGATGGGGGGGGGCCCACAGATACGCAGTATTTT.

The gene calls are TRBV19 and TRBJ1-1; no clear D gene. Germline loops: CDR1 LNHDA, CDR2 SQIVND (reference sequence). This CDR3 region has 12 residues. The germline V and J ends were trimmed by 6 bases and 6 bases, with 11 bases remaining between them. CDR3 amino acids: CASRSLGPEAFF. CDR3 sequence (DNA): TGTGCCAGTAGATCCCTGGGCCCTGAAGCTTTCTTT.

The chain combines TRBV5-5 with TRBJ1-4, with 9 nucleotides matching TRBD1. CDR1 and CDR2 from the germline V gene are SGHKS and YYEKEE (reference sequence). The CDR3 runs to 19 residues. J was trimmed by 0 bases and V by 3 bases; bases with no gene match: 12. The CDR3 DNA sequence: TGTGCCAGCAGCTCTTTGCACCGGGACAGGGTCTCAACTAATGAAAAACTGTTTTTT. The encoded protein is CASSSLHRDRVSTNEKLFF. Full variable domain (missing parts from reference TRBV5-5 and TRBJ1-4): DAGVTQSPTHLIKTRGQQVTLRCSPISGHKSVSWYQQVLGQGPQFIFQYYEKEERGRGNFPDRFSARQFPNYSSELNVNALLLGDSALYLCASSSLHRDRVSTNEKLFFGSGTQLSVL.

V and J are TRBV6-6 and TRBJ2-3; TRBD2 agrees at 9 bases. The CDR3 contains 15 residues. V shed 2 bases and J 5 bases; nucleotides not matched to a gene: 5. The V gene's germline CDR1 is MNHNY and CDR2 SVGAGI (reference sequence). The CDR3 reads CASSYSGGWIDTQYF. The CDR3 nucleotides read TGTGCCAGCAGTTACAGCGGGGGGTGGATAGATACGCAGTATTTT.

The V and J genes are TRBV29-1 and TRBJ2-1, with 10 bases matching TRBD2. Germline loops: CDR1 SQVTM, CDR2 ANQGSEA. CDR3 length: 15 residues. The V gene end was trimmed by 0 bases and the J gene end by 3 bases; junction bases not matched to a gene: 2. CDR3 sequence reads: CSVEDRTSGYNEQFF. The CDR3 DNA follows: TGCAGCGTTGAAGATCGGACTAGCGGCTACAATGAGCAGTTCTTC.

This clone was seen only a few times. The chain carries TRBV6-5 and TRBJ2-5; 8 bases map to TRBD2. V shed 5 bases, J shed 2 bases, and the junction held 7 bases outside the gene matches. Germline V gene sequence: CDR1 MNHEY, CDR2 SVGAGI. CDR3 length: 15 amino acids. The CDR3, as DNA: TGTGCCAGCAGTGGCCTAGCGGGCGCGCAAGAGACCCAGTACTTC. Translated: CASSGLAGAQETQYF.

The rearrangement links TRBV9 to TRBJ2-7; 8 bases align to TRBD2. In germline, CDR1 is SGDLS, CDR2 YYNGEE. The V segment lost 3 bases and the J segment 7 bases; nucleotides outside the gene matches: 15. The CDR3 is 16 amino acids. The CDR3 loop is CASSANPGLDSWEQYF. CDR3 bases: TGTGCCAGCAGCGCAAATCCGGGACTAGATTCCTGGGAGCAGTACTTC. Supplemented by reference TRBV9 and TRBJ2-7, the full variable domain reads DSGVTQTPKHLITATGQRVTLRCSPRSGDLSVYWYQQSLDQGLQFLIQYYNGEERAKGNILERFSAQQFPDLHSELNLSSLELGDSALYFCASSANPGLDSWEQYFGPGTRLTVT.

This clone was picked up a small number of times. This chain uses TRBV6-5 with TRBJ1-1; 7 bases are shared with TRBD1. The CDR3 is 15 residues long. Trimming at V came to 7 bases and at J to 2 bases, leaving 10 bases not matched to a gene. Germline V gene data show CDR1 as MNHEY and CDR2 as SVGAGI. For the CDR3, the DNA is TGTGCCAGCACTCTTACAGGGGAATTAAACACTGAAGCTTTCTTT. Amino acids: CASTLTGELNTEAFF.